This T cell receptor (beta chain) was recovered during a study of regulatory T cells in long-lasting Graves disease. This clonotype was counted many times. Between the trimmed V and J ends, which lost 1 base and 13 bases, there was a span of 17 bases. Germline CDR1 SGHAT, CDR2 FQDESV (reference sequence). The CDR3 has 13 amino acids. CDR3-region Arm-PCR and iRepertoire HTBI primers produced the TCR beta libraries. MiXCR, applied by TCRdb to the multiplex PCR reads, yields one record per CDR3 protein. The sample lists more than 450,000 distinct CDR3 sequences, 15% to 20% occurring once. Time point noted: newly diagnosed GD, antithyroid drugs for less than 3 months. Preparation of the TCR library used RNA extracted from PBMCs. The sample also formed part of further work on T cells in Graves' hyperthyroidism and ophthalmopathy.

This sequence joins TRBV11-1 and TRBJ2-7, with D possibly matching TRBD1 (6 bases). The TCR originated in a man in his forties with Graves disease. Sample: peripheral blood mononuclear cells (PBMCs), taken at new diagnosis, from a patient treated with antithyroid drugs. The CDR3 DNA sequence: TGTGCCAGCAGCTTAGACCCTGCGTCAGGGGATTACTTC. This encodes CASSLDPASGDYF.